This T cell receptor beta chain was recorded in a study of blood T cell repertoires in COVID-19. In the study overall: Spain, Italy and the United States supplied samples that represented acute and convalescent COVID-19.

Per germline, CDR1 KGHSH and CDR2 LQKENI. The V gene lost 0 bases and the J gene lost 0 bases, with 9 bases spanning the gap. The CDR3 extends over 16 amino acids. Assay used: immunoSEQ multiplex PCR; TCRdb lists only in-frame clones, some missing. The sample lists 120,000 to 150,000 clones; roughly 80% were seen once. The sample was peripheral blood. The chain joins TRBV18 to TRBJ2-1, with D perhaps matching TRBD1 (6 bases). The receptor was derived from a human donor in a cohort sampled during active COVID-19. This chain's CDR3 is CASSPPGGSSYNEQFF. The CDR3 DNA follows: TGTGCCAGCTCACCACCTGGGGGCTCCTCCTACAATGAGCAGTTCTTC. Using reference TRBV18 and TRBJ2-1 for the parts outside the CDR3, the full variable domain is NAGVMQNPRHLVRRRGQEARLRCSPMKGHSHVYWYRQLPEEGLKFMVYLQKENIIDESGMPKERFSAEFPKEGPSILRIQQVVRGDSAAYFCASSPPGGSSYNEQFFGPGTRLTVL.